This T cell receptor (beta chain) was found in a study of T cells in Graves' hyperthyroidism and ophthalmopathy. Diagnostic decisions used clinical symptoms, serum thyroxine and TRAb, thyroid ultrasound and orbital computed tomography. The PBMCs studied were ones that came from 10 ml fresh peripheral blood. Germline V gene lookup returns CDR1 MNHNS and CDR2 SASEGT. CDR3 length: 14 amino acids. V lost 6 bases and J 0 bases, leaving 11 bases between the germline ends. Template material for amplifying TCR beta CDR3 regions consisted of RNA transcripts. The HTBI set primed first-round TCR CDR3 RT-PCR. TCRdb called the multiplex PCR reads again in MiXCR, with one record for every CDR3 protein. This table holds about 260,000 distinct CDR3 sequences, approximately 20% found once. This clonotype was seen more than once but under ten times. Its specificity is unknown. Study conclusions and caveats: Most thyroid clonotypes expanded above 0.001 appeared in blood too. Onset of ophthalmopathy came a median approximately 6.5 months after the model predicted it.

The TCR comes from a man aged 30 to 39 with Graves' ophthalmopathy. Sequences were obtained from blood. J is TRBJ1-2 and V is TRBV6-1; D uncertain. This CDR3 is CASRPLTSNYGYTF. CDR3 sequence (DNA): TGTGCCAGCAGGCCCCTGACATCTAACTATGGCTACACCTTC.